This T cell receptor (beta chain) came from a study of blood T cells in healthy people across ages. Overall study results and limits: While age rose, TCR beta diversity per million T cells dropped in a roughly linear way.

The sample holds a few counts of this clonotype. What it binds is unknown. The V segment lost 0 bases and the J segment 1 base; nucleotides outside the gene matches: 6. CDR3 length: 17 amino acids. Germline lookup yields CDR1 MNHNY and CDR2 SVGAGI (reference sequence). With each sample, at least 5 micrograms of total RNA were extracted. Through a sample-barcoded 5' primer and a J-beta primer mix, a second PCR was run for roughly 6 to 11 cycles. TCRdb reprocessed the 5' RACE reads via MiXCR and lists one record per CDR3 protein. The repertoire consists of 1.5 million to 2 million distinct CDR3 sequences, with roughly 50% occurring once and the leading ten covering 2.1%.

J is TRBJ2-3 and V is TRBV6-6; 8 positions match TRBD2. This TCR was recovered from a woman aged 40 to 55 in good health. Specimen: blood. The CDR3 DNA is TGTGCCAGCAGTTACTCGACCCGGCGGGGGGGCACAGATACGCAGTATTTT. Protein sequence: CASSYSTRRGGTDTQYF.